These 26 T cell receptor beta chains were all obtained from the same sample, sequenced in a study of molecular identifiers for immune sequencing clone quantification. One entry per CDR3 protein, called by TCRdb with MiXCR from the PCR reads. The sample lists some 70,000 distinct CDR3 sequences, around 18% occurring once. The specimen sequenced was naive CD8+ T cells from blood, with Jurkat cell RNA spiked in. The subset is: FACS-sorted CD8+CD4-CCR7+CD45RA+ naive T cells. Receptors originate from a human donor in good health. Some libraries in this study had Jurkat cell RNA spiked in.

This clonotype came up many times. The CDR3 region is CAIGDRLYNEKLFF. In nucleotides, the CDR3 is TGTGCCATCGGCGACAGGCTCTATAATGAAAAACTGTTTTTT. J is TRBJ1-4 and V is TRBV10-3; TRBD1 is a possible D gene (6 bases). The germline CDR1 and CDR2 sequences are ENHRY and SYGVKD. This CDR3 has 14 residues. Trimming removed 8 bases at V and 4 bases at J, with 14 bases between.

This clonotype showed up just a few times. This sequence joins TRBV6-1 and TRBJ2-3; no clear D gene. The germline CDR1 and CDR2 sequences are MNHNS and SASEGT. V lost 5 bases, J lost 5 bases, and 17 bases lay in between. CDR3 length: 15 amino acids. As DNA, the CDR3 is TGTGCCAGCAGTCCCATCGTGGGGTTGGTAGATACGCAGTATTTT. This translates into CASSPIVGLVDTQYF.

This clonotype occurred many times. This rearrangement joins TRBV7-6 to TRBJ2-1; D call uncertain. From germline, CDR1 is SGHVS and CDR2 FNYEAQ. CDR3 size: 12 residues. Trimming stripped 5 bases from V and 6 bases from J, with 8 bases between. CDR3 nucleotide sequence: TGTGCCAGCAGCGGGTTTCCCAATGAGCAGTTCTTC. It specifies CASSGFPNEQFF.

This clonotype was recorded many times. In DNA form, the CDR3 reads TGCAGTGCTGAACGGGACTACCAGGTGAATGAGCAGTTCTTC. This translates into CSAERDYQVNEQFF. The chain employs TRBV20-1 and TRBJ2-1; 7 bases align to TRBD2. Germline lookup yields CDR1 DFQATT and CDR2 SNEGSKA (reference sequence). After removal of 5 bases from V and 7 bases from J, the junction contained 11 bases not matched to a gene. The CDR3 consists of 14 residues.

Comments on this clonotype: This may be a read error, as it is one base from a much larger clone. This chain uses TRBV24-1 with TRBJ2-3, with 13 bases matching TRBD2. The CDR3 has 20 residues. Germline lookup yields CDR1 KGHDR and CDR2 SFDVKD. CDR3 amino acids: CATSDFVKGLAGYSTDTRYF. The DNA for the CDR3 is TGTGCCACCAGTGATTTTGTCAAGGGACTAGCGGGATATAGCACAGATACGCGGTATTTT.

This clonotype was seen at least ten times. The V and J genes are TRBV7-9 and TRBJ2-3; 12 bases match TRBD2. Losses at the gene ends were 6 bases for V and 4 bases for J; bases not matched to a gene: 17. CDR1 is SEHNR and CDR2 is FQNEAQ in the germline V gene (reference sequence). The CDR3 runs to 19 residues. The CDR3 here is CASSFKPGLAGNVADTQYF. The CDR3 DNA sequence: TGTGCCAGCAGTTTCAAACCGGGACTAGCGGGTAATGTGGCAGATACGCAGTATTTT.

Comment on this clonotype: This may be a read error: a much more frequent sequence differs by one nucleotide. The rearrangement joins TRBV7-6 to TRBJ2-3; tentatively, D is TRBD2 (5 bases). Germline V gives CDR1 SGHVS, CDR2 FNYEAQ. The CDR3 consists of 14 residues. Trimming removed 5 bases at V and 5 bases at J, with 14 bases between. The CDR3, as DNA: TGTGCCAGCAGCCCTCACACGGAGGTAGATACGCAGTATTTT. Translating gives CASSPHTEVDTQYF. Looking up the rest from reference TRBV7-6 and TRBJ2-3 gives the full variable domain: GAGVSQSPRYKVTKRGQDVALRCDPISGHVSLYWYRQALGQGPEFLTYFNYEAQQDKSGLPNDRFSAERPEGSISTLTIQRTEQRDSAMYRCASSPHTEVDTQYFGPGTRLTVL.

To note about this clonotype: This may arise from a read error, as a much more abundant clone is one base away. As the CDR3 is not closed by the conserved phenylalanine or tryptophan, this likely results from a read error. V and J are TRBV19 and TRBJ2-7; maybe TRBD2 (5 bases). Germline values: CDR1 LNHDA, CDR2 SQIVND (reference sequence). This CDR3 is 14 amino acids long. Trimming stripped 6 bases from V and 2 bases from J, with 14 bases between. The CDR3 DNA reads TGTGCCAGTAGGGGAGAAGACCGCCCCTACGAGCAGTACTCC. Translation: CASRGEDRPYEQYS.

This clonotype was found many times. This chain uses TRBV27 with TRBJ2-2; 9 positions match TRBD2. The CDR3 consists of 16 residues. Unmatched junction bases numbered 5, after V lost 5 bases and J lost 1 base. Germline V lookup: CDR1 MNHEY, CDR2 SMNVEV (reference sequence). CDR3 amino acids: CASSDRTSENTGELFF. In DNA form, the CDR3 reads TGTGCCAGCAGTGATAGGACTAGCGAGAACACCGGGGAGCTGTTTTTT.

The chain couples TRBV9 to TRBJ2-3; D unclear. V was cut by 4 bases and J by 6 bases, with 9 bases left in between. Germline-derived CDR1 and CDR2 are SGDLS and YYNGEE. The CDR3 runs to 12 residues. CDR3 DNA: TGTGCCAGCAGCTACGCCGCTGATACGCAGTATTTT. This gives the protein CASSYAADTQYF.

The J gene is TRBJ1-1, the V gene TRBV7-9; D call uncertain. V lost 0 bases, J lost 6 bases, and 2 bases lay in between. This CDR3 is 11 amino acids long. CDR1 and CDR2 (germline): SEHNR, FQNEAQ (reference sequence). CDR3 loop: CASSLAPEAFF. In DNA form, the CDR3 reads TGTGCCAGCAGCTTAGCCCCTGAAGCTTTCTTT.

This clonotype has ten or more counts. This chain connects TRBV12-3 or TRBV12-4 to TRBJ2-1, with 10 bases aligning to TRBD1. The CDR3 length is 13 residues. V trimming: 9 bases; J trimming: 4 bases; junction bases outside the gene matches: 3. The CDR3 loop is CASKGQGYNEQFF. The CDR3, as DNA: TGTGCCAGTAAGGGACAGGGGTACAATGAGCAGTTCTTC.

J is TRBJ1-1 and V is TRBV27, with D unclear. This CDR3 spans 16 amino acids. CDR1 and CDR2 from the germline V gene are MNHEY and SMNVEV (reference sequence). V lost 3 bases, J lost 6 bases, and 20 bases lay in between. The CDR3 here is CASSFSAWRADAEAFF. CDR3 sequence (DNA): TGTGCCAGCAGTTTTTCAGCTTGGCGGGCCGACGCTGAAGCTTTCTTT.

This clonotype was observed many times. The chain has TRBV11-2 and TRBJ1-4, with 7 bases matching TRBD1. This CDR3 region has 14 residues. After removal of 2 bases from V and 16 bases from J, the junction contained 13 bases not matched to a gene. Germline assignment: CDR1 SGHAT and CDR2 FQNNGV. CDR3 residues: CASSLINWAGGQFF. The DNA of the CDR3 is TGTGCCAGCAGCTTAATCAATTGGGCAGGGGGTCAGTTTTTT.

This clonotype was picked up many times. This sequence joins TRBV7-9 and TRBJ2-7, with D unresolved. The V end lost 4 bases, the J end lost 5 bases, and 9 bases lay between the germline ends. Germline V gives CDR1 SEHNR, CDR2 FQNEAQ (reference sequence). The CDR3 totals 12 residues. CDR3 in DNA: TGTGCCAGCAGCTCGATTAGGCACGAGCAGTACTTC. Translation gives CASSSIRHEQYF.

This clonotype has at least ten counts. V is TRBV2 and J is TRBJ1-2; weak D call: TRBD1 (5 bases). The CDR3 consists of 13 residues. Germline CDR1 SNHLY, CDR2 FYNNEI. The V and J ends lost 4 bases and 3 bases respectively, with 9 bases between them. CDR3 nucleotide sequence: TGTGCCAGCAGTGTGGGGACCGACTATGGCTACACCTTC. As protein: CASSVGTDYGYTF.

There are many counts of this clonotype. The DNA of the CDR3 is TGTGCCAGCAGCTTCCCCGACAGGTCGGAGAACACCGGGGAGCTGTTTTTT. Amino acids: CASSFPDRSENTGELFF. The chain links TRBV7-9 to TRBJ2-2; tentative D call: TRBD1 (6 bases). Looked up from germline, CDR1 is SEHNR and CDR2 is FQNEAQ (reference sequence). CDR3 size: 17 residues. Trimming stripped 3 bases from V and 1 base from J, with 15 bases between.

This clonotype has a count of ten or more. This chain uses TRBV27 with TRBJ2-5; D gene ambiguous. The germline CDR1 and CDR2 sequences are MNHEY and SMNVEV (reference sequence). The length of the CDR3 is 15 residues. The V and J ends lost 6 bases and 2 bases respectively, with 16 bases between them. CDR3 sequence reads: CASRKLGWQQETQYF. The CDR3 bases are TGTGCCAGCAGAAAATTAGGGTGGCAGCAAGAGACCCAGTACTTC.

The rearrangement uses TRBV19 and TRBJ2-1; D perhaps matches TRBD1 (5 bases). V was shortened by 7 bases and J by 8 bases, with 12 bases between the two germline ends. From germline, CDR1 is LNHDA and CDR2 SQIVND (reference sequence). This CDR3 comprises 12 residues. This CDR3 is CASTNQGYEQFF. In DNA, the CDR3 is TGTGCCAGTACTAACCAGGGCTATGAGCAGTTCTTC.

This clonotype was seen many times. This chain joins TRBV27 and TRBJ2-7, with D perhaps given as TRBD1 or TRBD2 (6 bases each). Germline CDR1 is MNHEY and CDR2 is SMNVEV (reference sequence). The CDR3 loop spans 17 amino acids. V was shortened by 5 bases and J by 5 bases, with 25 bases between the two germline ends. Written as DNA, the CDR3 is TGTGCCAGCAGTCCCGCGTTTAGGGGGGCAAGAGGGGACGAGCAGTACTTC. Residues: CASSPAFRGARGDEQYF.

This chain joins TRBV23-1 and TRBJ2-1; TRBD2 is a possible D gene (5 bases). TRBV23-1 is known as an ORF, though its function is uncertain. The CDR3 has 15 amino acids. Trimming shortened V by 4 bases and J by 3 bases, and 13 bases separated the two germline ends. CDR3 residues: CASSLKRKLYNEQFF. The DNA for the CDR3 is TGCGCCAGCAGTCTTAAGCGGAAACTCTACAATGAGCAGTTCTTC.

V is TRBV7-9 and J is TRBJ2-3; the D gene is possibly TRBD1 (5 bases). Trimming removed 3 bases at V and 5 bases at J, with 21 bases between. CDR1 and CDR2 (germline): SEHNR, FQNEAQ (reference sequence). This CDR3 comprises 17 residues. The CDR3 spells CASSFHDGFRVEDTQYF. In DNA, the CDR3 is TGTGCCAGCAGCTTTCATGACGGTTTCAGGGTGGAAGATACGCAGTATTTT.

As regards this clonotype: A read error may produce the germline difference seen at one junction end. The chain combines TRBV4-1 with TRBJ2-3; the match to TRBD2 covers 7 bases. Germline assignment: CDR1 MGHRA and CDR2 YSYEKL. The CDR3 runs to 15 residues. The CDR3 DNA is TGCGCTAGCAGCGTTAGCGTAACTAGCGCAGATACGCAGTATTTT. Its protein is CASSVSVTSADTQYF.

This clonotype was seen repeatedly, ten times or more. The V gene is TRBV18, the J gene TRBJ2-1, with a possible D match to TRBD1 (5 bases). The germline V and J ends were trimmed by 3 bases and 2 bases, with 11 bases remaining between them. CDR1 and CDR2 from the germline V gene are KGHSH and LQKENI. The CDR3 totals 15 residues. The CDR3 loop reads CASSPLTETYNEQFF. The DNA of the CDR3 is TGTGCCAGCTCACCCTTGACAGAAACCTACAATGAGCAGTTCTTC.

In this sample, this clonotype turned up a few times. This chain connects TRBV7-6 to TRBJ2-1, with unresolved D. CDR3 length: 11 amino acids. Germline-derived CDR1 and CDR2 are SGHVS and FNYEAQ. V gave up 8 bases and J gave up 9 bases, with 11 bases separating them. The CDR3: CASQNGGEQFF. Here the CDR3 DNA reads TGTGCCAGCCAAAATGGTGGTGAGCAGTTCTTC.

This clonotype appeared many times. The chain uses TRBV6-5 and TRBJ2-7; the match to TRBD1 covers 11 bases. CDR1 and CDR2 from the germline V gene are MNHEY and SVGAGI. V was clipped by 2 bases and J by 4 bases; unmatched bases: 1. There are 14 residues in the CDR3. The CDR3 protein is CASSYGQGAYEQYF. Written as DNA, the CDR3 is TGTGCCAGCAGTTACGGACAGGGGGCTTACGAGCAGTACTTC.